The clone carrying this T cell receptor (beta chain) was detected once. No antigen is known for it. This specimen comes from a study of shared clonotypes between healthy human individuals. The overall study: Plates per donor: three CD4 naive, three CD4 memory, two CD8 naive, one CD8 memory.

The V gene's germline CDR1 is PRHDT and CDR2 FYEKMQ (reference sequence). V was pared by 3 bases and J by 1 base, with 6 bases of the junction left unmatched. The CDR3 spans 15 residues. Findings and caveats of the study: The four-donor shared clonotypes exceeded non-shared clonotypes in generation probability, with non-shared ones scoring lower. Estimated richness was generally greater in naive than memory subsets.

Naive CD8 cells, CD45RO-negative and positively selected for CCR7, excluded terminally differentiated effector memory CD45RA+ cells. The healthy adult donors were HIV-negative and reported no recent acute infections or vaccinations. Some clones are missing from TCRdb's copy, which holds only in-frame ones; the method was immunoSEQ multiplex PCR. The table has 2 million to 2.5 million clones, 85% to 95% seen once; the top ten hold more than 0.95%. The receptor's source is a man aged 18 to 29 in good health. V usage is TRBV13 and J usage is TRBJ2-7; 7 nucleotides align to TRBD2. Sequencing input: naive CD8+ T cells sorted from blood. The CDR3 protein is CASSFPSGTSYEQYF. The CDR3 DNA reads TGTGCCAGCAGCTTCCCTAGCGGCACGTCCTACGAGCAGTACTTC.